This T cell receptor (beta chain) appears in the sequencing data of a study of T-cell reconstitution after alpha-beta-depleted transplantation in children. A library of TCRbeta sequences, prepared with unique molecular identifiers, was generated. TCRdb re-called the PCR reads through MiXCR, storing one row per CDR3 protein. The sample holds about 1,000,000 distinct CDR3 sequences; under 30% are singletons and the top ten take roughly 28%. This clonotype has more than one count but fewer than ten. Its matching antigen is unknown. General study points: Newly made T cells mostly supplied T-cell counts and diversity one year after transplant. There were some patients whose high TCRbeta diversity at day 60 came from surviving recipient T cells and thymic progenitors.

This TCR was sampled from a boy less than two years old who had a stem cell transplant for SCID, so the T cells may come from the graft donor. The input for sequencing was PBMCs, mostly from graft donor cells, taken 360 days after TCRalphabeta/CD19-depleted stem cell transplant.

The CDR3 loop reads CASSPANYGYTF. As DNA, the CDR3 is TGTGCCAGCAGTCCCGCTAACTATGGCTACACCTTC. The rearrangement links TRBV6-5 to TRBJ1-2; D gene ambiguous. CDR3 size: 12 residues. Germline V gene sequence: CDR1 MNHEY, CDR2 SVGAGI. V gave up 5 bases and J gave up 0 bases, with 4 bases separating them.